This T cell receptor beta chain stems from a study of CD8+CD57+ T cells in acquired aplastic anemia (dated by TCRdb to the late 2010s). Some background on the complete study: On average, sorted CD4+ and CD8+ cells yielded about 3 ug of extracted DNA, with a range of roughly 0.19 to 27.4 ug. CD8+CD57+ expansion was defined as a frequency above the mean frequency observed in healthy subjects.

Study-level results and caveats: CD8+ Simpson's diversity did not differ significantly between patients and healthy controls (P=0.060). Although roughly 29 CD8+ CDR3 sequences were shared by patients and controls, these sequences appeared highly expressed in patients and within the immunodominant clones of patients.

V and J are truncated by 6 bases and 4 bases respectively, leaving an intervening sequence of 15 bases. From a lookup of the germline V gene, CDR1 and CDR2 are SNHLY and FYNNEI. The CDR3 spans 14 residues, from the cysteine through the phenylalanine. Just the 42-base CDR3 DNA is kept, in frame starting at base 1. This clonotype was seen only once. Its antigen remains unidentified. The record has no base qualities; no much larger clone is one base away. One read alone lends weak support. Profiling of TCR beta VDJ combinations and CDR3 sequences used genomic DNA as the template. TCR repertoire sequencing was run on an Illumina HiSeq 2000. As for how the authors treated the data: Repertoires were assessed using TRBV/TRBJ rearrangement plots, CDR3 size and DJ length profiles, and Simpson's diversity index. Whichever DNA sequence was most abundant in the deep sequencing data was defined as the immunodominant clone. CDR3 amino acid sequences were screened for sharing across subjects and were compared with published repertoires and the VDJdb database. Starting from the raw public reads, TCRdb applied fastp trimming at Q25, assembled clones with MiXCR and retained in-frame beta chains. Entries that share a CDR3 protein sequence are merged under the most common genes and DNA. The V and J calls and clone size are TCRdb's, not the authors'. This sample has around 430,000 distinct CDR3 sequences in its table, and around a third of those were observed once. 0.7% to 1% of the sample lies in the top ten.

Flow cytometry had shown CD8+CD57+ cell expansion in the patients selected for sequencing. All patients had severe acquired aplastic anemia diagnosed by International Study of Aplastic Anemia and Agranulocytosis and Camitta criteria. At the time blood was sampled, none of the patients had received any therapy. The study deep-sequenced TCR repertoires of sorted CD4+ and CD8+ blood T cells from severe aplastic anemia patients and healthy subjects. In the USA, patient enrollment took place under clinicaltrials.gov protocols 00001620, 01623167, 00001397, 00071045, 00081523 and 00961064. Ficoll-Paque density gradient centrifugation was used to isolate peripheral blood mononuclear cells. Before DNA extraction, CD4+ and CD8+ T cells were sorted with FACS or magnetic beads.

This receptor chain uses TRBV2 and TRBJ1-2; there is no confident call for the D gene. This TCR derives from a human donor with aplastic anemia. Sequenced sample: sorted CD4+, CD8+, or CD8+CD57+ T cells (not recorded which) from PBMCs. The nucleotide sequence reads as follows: TGTGCCAGCAGCGCTGACCTACTAGGCTATGGCTACACCTTC. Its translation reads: CASSADLLGYGYTF.